This T cell receptor (beta chain) comes out of a study of CD8 T cells in Susac syndrome. The germline V and J ends were trimmed by 10 bases and 5 bases, with 14 bases remaining between them. The CDR3 sequence is 12 residues long. The germline V gene encodes CDR1 MGHDK and CDR2 SYGVNS. The RNA input was about 0.5 to 1 ug, and it was reverse transcribed with random hexamers. MiXCR was run by TCRdb on the immunoSEQ multiplex PCR reads, yielding one entry per CDR3 protein. The table has more than 110,000 distinct CDR3 sequences, approximately 95% seen once. The sequence derives from a human donor with Susac syndrome. The specimen sequenced was CD4+ T cells from PBMCs. V is TRBV25-1 and J is TRBJ2-5, with a possible D match to TRBD1 (6 bases). CDR3 protein: CAIGTIGETQYF. The CDR3 coding sequence is TGTGCCATAGGGACAATTGGGGAGACCCAGTACTTC. Using reference TRBV25-1 and TRBJ2-5 for the parts outside the CDR3, the full variable domain is EADIYQTPRYLVIGTGKKITLECSQTMGHDKMYWYQQDPGMELHLIHYSYGVNSTEKGDLSSESTVSRIRTEHFPLTLESARPSHTSQYLCAIGTIGETQYFGPGTRLLVL.